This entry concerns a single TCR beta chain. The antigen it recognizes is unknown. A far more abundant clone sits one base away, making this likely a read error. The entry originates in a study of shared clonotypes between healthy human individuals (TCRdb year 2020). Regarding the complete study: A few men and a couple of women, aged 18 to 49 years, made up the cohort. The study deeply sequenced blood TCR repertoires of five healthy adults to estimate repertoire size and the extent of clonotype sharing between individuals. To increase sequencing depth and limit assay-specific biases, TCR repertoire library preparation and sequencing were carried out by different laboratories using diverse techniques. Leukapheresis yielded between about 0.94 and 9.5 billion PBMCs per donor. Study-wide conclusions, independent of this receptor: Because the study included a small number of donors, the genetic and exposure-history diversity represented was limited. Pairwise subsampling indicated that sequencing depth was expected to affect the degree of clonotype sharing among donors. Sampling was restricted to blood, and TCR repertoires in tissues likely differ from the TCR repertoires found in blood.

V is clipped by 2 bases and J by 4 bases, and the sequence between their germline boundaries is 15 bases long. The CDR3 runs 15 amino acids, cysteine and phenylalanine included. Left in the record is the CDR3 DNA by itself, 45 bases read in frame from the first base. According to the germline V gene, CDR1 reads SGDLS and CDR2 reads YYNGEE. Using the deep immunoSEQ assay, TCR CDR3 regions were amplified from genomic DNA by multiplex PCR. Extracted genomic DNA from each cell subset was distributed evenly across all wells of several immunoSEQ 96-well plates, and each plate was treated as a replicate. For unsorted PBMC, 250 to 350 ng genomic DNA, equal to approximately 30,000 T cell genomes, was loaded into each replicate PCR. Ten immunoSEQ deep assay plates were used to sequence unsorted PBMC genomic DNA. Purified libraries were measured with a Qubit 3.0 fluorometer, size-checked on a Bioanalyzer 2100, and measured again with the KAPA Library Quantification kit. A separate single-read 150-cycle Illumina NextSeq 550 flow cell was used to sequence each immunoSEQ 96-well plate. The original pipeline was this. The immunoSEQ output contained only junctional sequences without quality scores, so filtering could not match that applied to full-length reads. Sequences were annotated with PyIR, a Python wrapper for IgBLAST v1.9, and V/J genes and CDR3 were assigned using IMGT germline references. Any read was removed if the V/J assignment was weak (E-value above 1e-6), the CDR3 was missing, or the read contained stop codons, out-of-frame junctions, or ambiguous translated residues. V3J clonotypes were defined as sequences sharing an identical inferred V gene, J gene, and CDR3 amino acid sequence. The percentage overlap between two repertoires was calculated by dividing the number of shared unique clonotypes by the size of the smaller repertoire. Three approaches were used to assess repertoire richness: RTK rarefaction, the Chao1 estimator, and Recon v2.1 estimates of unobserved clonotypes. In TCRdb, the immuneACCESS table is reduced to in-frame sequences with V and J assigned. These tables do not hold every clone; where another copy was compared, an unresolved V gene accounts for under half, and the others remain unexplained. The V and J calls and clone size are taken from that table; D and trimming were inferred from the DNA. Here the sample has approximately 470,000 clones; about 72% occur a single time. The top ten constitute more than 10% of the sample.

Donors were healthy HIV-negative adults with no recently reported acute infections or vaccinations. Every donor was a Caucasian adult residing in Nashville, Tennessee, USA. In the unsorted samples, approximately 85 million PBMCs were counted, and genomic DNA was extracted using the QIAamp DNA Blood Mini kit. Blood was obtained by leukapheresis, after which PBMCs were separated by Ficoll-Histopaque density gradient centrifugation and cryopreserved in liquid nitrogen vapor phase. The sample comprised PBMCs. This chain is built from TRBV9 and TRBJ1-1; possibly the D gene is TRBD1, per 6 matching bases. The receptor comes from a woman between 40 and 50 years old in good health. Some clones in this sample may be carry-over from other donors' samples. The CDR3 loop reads CASSVSGDMSTEAFF. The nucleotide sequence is TGTGCCAGCAGCGTTTCCGGGGACATGAGCACTGAAGCTTTCTTT.